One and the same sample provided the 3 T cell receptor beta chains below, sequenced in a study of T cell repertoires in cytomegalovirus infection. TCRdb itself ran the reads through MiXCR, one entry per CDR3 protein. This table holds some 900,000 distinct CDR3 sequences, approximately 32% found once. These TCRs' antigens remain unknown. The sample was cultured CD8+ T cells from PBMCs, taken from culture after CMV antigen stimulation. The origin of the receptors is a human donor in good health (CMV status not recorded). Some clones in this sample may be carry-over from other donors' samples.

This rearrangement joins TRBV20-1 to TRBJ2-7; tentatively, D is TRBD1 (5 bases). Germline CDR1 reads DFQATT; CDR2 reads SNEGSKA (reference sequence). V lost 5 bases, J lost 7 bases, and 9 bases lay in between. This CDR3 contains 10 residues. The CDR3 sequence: CSAQGMEQYV. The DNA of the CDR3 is TGCAGTGCTCAGGGTATGGAGCAGTACGTC.

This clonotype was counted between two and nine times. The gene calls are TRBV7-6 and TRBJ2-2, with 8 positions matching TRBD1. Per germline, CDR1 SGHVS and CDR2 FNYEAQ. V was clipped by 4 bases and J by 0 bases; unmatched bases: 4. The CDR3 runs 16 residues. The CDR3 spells CASSSRQGSNTGELFF. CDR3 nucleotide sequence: TGTGCCAGCAGCTCCCGACAGGGGTCGAACACCGGGGAGCTGTTTTTT.

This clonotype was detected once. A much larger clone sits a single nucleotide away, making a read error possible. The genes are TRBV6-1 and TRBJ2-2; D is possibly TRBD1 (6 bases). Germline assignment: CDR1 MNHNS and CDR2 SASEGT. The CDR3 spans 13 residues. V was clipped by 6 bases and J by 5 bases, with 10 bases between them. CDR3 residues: CASSDTGTGELFF. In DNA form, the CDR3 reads TGTGCCAGCAGCGATACAGGGACCGGGGAGCTGTTTTTT.